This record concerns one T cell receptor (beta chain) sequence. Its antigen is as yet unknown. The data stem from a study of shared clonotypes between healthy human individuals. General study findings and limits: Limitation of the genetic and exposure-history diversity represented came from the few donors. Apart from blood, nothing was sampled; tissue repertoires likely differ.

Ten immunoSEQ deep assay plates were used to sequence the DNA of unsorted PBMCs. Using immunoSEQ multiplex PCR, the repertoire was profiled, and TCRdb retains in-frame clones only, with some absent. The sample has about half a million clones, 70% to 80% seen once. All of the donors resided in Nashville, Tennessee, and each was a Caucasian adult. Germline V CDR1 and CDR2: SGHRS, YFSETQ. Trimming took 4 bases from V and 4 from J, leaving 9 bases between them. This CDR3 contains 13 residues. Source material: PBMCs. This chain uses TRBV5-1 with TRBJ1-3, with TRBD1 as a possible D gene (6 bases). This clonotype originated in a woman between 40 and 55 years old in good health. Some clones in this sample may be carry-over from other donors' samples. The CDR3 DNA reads TGCGCCAGCAGCGCAGGACAGGGAAACACCATATATTTT. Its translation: CASSAGQGNTIYF.